This is a list of T cell receptor beta chains from one sample in a study of blood T cell repertoires in COVID-19. The table came from immunoSEQ multiplex PCR; TCRdb's copy has only in-frame clones and leaves some out. Here the sample spans around 100,000 clones, 75% to 90% being singletons. The source material was peripheral blood. Source of these receptors: a man at least 80 years old with acute or convalescent COVID-19. Both conserved end residues are part of each CDR3. D genes are given only for firm matches. Some rows have no size entry. The others give once, few or many, or a class for an expanded clone.

v_gene	j_gene	abundance	d_gene	CDR3nt	CDR3aa
TRBV5-4	TRBJ2-3	NA	TRBD2	TGTGCCAGCAGCTCGGGACTAGCGGGAGTAACAGATACGCAGTATTTT	CASSSGLAGVTDTQYF
TRBV6-6	TRBJ2-7	NA	TRBD2	TGTGCCAGCAGTTACACTAGCGTATCCTACGAGCAGTACTTC	CASSYTSVSYEQYF
TRBV19	TRBJ1-6	NA	NA	TGTGCCAGTAGCCCGCCGGGTGTGTTACCCCTCCACTTT	CASSPPGVLPLHF
TRBV3-1/TRBV3-2	TRBJ2-7	NA	TRBD2	TGTGCCAGCAGCCCGCTAGCGGTTTCCTACGAGCAGTACTTC	CASSPLAVSYEQYF
TRBV6-2/TRBV6-3	TRBJ2-5	NA	NA	TGTGCCAGCACCCCAATCGGAGGGACTCCCCGGACCCAGTACTTC	CASTPIGGTPRTQYF
TRBV19	TRBJ1-1	NA	NA	TGTGCCACACGACCCCGGGGGGCGATTGAAGCTTTCTTT	CATRPRGAIEAFF
TRBV7-2	TRBJ1-2	NA	NA	TGTGCCAGCAGCTTAGGTAACAGGGCCCATGGCTACACCTTC	CASSLGNRAHGYTF
TRBV28	TRBJ2-4	NA	NA	TGTGCCAGCAGTTTAATACAGGCCAAAAACATTCAGTACTTC	CASSLIQAKNIQYF
TRBV27	TRBJ2-2	once	NA	TGTGCCAGCAGTTTATCCGGAAGGGGCTCCGGGGAGCTGTTTTTT	CASSLSGRGSGELFF
TRBV6-5	TRBJ1-1	NA	NA	TGTGCCAGCAGAGACTTCCGGACAGCGGACACTGAAGCTTTCTTT	CASRDFRTADTEAFF
TRBV6-2/TRBV6-3	TRBJ1-5	NA	NA	TGTGCCAGCAGTTACTCTCCCAGGGGCAATCAGCCCCAGCATTTT	CASSYSPRGNQPQHF
TRBV19	TRBJ2-1	NA	TRBD1	TGTGCCAGTAGTATGGGACAGGGGGCGCTGAATGAGCAGTTCTTC	CASSMGQGALNEQFF
TRBV20-1	TRBJ2-5	NA	NA	TGCAGTGCCACATGGGAGACCCAGTACTTC	CSATWETQYF
TRBV12-3/TRBV12-4	TRBJ2-7	NA	TRBD2	TGTGCCAGCAGTTTAGTAGCGGGAGCCGAGCAGTACTTC	CASSLVAGAEQYF
TRBV28	TRBJ2-3	NA	TRBD2	TGTGCCAGCACTACGAGTGGGGCTAGCGGTGGGGATACGCAGTATTTT	CASTTSGASGGDTQYF